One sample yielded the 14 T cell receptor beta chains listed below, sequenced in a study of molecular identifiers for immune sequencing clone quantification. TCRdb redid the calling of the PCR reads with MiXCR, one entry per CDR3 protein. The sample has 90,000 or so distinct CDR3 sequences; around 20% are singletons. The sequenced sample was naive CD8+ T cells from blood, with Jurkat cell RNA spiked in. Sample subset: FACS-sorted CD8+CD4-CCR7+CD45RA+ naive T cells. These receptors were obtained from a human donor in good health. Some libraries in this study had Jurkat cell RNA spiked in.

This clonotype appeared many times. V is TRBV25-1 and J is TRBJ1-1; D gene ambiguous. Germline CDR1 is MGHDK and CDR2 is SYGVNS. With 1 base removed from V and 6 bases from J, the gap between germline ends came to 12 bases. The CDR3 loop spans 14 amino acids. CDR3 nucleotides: TGTGCCAGCAGTGAATTGGCGAGTTTGGCTGAAGCTTTCTTT. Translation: CASSELASLAEAFF.

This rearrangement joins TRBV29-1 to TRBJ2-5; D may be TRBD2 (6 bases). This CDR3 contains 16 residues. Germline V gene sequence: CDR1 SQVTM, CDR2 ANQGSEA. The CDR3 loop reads CNDLKVWEVYQETQYF. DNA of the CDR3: TGCAACGACCTCAAAGTCTGGGAGGTGTACCAAGAGACCCAGTACTTC. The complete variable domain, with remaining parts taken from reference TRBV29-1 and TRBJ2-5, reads SAVISQKPSRDICQRGTSLTIQCQVDSQVTMMFWYRQQPGQSLTLIATANQGSEATYESGFVIDKFPISRPNLTFSTLTVSNMSPEDSSIYLCNDLKVWEVYQETQYFGPGTRLLVL.

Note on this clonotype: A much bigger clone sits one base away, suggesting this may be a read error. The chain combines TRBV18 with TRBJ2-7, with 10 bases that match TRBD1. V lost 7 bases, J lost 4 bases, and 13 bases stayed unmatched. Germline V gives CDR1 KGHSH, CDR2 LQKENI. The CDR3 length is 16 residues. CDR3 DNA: TGTGCCAGCTTACTTACGACAGGGGGCTTTTGGTACGAGCAGTACTTC. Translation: CASLLTTGGFWYEQYF. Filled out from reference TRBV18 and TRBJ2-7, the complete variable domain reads NAGVMQNPRHLVRRRGQEARLRCSPMKGHSHVYWYRQLPEEGLKFMVYLQKENIIDESGMPKERFSAEFPKEGPSILRIQQVVRGDSAAYFCASLLTTGGFWYEQYFGPGTRLTVT.

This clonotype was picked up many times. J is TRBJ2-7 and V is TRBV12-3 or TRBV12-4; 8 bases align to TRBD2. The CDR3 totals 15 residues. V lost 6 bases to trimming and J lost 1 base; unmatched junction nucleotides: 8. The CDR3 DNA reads TGTGCCAGCAGCTCCACCCCTAGCGGGTCCTACGAGCAGTACTTC. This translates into CASSSTPSGSYEQYF.

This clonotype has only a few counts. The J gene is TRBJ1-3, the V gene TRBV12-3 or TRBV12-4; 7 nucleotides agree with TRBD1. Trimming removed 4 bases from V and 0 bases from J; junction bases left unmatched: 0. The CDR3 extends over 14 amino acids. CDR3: CASSWTGSGNTIYF. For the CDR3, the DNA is TGTGCCAGCAGTTGGACAGGCTCTGGAAACACCATATATTTT.

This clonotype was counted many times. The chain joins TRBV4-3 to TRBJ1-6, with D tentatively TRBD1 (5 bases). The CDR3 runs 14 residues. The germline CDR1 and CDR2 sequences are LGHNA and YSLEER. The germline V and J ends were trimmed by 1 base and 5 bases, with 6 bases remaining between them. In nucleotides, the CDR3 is TGCGCCAGCAGCCAAGGACAGCATAATTCACCCCTCCACTTT. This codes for CASSQGQHNSPLHF.

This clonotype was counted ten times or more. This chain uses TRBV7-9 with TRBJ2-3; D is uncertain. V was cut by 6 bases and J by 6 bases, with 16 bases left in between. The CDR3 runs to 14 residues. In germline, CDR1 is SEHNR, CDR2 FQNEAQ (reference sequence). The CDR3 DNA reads TGTGCCAGCAGTCCCCCGTGGCCCAGGGATACGCAGTATTTT. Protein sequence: CASSPPWPRDTQYF.

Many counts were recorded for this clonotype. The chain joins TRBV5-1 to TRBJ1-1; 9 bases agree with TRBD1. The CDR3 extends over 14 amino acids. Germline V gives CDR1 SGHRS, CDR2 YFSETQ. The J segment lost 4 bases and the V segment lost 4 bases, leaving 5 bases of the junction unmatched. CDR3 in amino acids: CASSQGQGITEAFF. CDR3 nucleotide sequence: TGCGCCAGCAGCCAAGGACAGGGGATCACTGAAGCTTTCTTT.

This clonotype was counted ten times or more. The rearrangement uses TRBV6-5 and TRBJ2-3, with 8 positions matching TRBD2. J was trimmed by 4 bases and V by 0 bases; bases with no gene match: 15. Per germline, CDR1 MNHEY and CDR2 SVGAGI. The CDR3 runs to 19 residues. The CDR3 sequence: CASSYSIGQAGVLADTQYF. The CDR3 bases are TGTGCCAGCAGTTACTCGATCGGTCAAGCGGGAGTTCTTGCAGATACGCAGTATTTT.

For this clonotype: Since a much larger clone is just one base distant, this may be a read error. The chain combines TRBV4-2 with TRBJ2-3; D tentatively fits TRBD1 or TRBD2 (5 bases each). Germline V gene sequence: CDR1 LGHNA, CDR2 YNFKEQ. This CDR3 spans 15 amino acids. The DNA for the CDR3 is TGTGCCAGCAACCAACCGACGGGGACCACAGATACGCAGTATTTT. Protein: CASNQPTGTTDTQYF.

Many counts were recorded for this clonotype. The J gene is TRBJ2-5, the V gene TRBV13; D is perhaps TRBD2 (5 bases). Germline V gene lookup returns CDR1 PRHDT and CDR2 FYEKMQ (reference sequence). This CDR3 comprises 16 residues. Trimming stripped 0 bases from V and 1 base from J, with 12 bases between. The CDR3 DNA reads TGTGCCAGCAGCTTAGGGGCGGGCACGATCCAAGAGACCCAGTACTTC. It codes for CASSLGAGTIQETQYF. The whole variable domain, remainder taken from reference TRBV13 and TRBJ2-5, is AAGVIQSPRHLIKEKRETATLKCYPIPRHDTVYWYQQGPGQDPQFLISFYEKMQSDKGSIPDRFSAQQFSDYHSELNMSSLELGDSALYFCASSLGAGTIQETQYFGPGTRLLVL.

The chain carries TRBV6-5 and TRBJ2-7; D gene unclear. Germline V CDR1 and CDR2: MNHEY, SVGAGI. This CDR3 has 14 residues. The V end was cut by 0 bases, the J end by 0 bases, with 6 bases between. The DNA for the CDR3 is TGTGCCAGCAGTTACTCACATGGCTCCTACGAGCAGTACTTC. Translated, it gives CASSYSHGSYEQYF.

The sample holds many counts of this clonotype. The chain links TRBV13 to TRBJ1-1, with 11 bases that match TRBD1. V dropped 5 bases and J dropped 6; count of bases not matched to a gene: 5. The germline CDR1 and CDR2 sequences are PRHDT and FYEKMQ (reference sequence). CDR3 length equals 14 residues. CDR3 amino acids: CASSLDRGRPEAFF. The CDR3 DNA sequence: TGTGCCAGCAGCCTGGACAGGGGGCGACCTGAAGCTTTCTTT.

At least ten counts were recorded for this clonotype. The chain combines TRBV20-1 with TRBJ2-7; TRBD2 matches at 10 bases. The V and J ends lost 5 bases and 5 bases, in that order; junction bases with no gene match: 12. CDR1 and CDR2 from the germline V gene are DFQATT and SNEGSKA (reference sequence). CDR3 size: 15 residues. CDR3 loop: CSAQPLGLAIHEQYF. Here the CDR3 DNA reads TGCAGTGCTCAACCCCTGGGACTAGCGATCCACGAGCAGTACTTC.